The entry that follows covers one TCR beta chain sequence. This clone was seen once. Which antigen it targets is not known. There are no base qualities to consult, and no much larger clone falls within one base. The immunoSEQ Assay, a bias-controlled multiplex PCR, was used to amplify TCRbeta CDR3 regions from genomic DNA. Under the source paper's analysis protocol: Nucleated cell counts per sample were estimated from amplification of reference gene primers within the assay. To quantify the absolute abundance of each unique TCRbeta CDR3 rearrangement, sequence reads were collapsed and filtered. For each sample, productive Simpson clonality was calculated as the square root of Simpson's diversity index across productive rearrangements. Entries here come from immuneACCESS through TCRdb and include only in-frame sequences with V and J called. Some clones fail to appear in such tables; in the studies checked, an unresolved V gene covers under half of the shortfall, and the cause of the remainder is unknown. The DNA gave D and trimming, while V, J and clone size come from that table. The sample table records 40,000 or so clones; nearly 90% of these occur just once. The top ten clonotypes cover approximately 5% of the sample.

In Seattle, one collaborating source enrolled patients while the infection was active and tracked those patients longitudinally over the course of disease. Collaborating institutions collected whole blood in K2EDTA tubes following their own protocols. For TCRbeta analysis, collaborators shipped samples as frozen whole blood, isolated PBMCs, or DNA extracted from either of those sample types. After removal of 3 bases from V and 4 bases from J, the junction retains 3 bases not matched to a gene. CDR1 SGDLS and CDR2 YYNGEE are derived from the germline V gene. Including cysteine and phenylalanine, the CDR3 has 14 amino acids. Just the 42-base CDR3 DNA is kept, in frame starting at base 1. These data originate in a study of blood T cell repertoires in COVID-19 (TCRdb year 2020). For the wider study: The collaborator samples originated in the United States, Italy and Spain and spanned the acute and convalescent phases of COVID-19. The material from the prospective study consisted of cDNA or gDNA derived from T cells, B-cell-depleted T cells, or PBMCs. Samples came from the ongoing ImmuneRACE study (first 160 participants) plus 1,254 subjects from 6 global collaborators. Sample metadata almost always included a de-identified subject ID, COVID-19 status, age in years and sex. Where available, HLA class I and class II types were taken from metadata supplied by the sample provider and were not determined by assay-based typing. Deeply sampled blood TCRbeta repertoires from subjects exposed to, actively infected with, or recovered from COVID-19 were included in the dataset. The repertoires were released in a freely available public database meant as a resource for research on the immune response to SARS-CoV-2. Paper-wide results and their limitations: How much clinical and demographic metadata was included differed by source and by participant, and the metadata was provided uncurated.

What was sequenced was peripheral blood. Recombination joined TRBV9 with TRBJ2-2, with 7 bases aligning to TRBD2. The clonotype was recovered from a man in his fifties or sixties with COVID-19, enrolled during active disease. The CDR3 sequence is CASSGGGATGELFF. The DNA sequence follows: TGTGCCAGCAGCGGGGGAGGGGCCACCGGGGAGCTGTTTTTT.